This T cell receptor (beta chain) was observed in a study of blood T cell repertoires in COVID-19 (dated by TCRdb to the early 2020s). For the study in its entirety: Samples covering the acute and convalescent phases of COVID-19 were provided by collaborators in the United States, Italy and Spain. The prospective study material was composed of cDNA or gDNA derived from T cells, B-cell-depleted T cells, or PBMCs. Where HLA class I and class II types were available, the types were taken from metadata supplied by the sample provider, not from assay-based typing. Samples came from the ongoing ImmuneRACE study (first 160 participants) plus 1,254 subjects from 6 global collaborators. The dataset comprised deeply sampled blood TCRbeta repertoires from subjects exposed to, actively infected with, or recovered from COVID-19. The repertoires were released in a freely available public database meant as a resource for research on the immune response to SARS-CoV-2. Sample metadata almost always included a de-identified subject ID, COVID-19 status, age in years and sex.

The CDR3 holds 16 amino acids from the cysteine to the phenylalanine. Only CDR3 DNA remains: 48 bases, in frame from the first base. The germline V gene sets CDR1 to LGHNA and CDR2 to YSLEER. Trimming takes 0 bases off V and 7 bases off J; junction bases not matched to a gene: 7. On the study overall, not on this receptor specifically: The quantity of clinical and demographic metadata differed by source and by participant and was supplied without curation.

Whole blood was collected in K2EDTA tubes by collaborating institutions according to the institutions' own protocols. For TCRbeta analysis, collaborators shipped samples in one of three forms: frozen whole blood, isolated PBMCs, or DNA extracted from either of those sample types. Notes on this clone: The antigen it recognizes is unknown. Per-base quality was not reported, and no clone a single base away is much larger than it.

TCRbeta CDR3 regions were amplified from genomic DNA using the immunoSEQ Assay, a bias-controlled multiplex PCR. Regarding the original processing steps: Within the assay, amplification of reference gene primers was used to estimate how many nucleated cells each sample contained. To quantify the absolute abundance of each unique TCRbeta CDR3 rearrangement, sequence reads were collapsed and filtered. For each sample, productive Simpson clonality was calculated as the square root of Simpson's diversity index over productive rearrangements. Sourced from immuneACCESS, this table was stored by TCRdb with only in-frame sequences that have V and J called. A share of the clones is absent; for the studies checked, an unresolved V gene accounts for under half, and the remainder has no known explanation. The DNA was the basis for D and trimming; V, J and clone size are from that table. This sample comprises 75,000 to 100,000 clones, about 90% of them detected only once. The top ten clonotypes cover just under 20% of the sample.

Recombination connected TRBV4-3 to TRBJ2-2, with 8 bases aligning to TRBD1. Sequencing was done on a sample of peripheral blood. This TCR was recovered from a human donor in a cohort sampled during active COVID-19. Read as DNA, the sequence is TGCGCCAGCAGCCAAGACAGGGGGCTAGAAATCGGGGAGCTGTTTTTT. The translation is CASSQDRGLEIGELFF.